A selection of T cell receptor beta chains follows, all from one sample in a study of long-term antiretroviral therapy in people with HIV. Measured with immunoSEQ multiplex PCR; TCRdb has only the in-frame clones, and not every one. The sample records some 28,000 clones, roughly 80% being singletons. The material sequenced was unsorted PBMCs, taken 0.3 years after starting antiretroviral therapy. These receptors all come from a man aged 40-49 years with HIV. CDR3s include the opening cysteine and the closing phenylalanine or tryptophan. The order of the fields is J gene, V gene, D gene, CDR3 protein. The D gene is left open where the match is weak.

>TRBJ2-1|TRBV2|TRBD2
CASRGGVYNEQFF
>TRBJ1-2|TRBV6-1|TRBD1
CASSEGTGLYGYTF
>TRBJ2-5|TRBV7-7|TRBD1
CASSPLTGGRETQYF
>TRBJ1-4|TRBV9|-
CASSSSGSTNEKLFF
>TRBJ1-2|TRBV6-5|-
CASSYRDSNYGYTF
>TRBJ2-3|TRBV28|TRBD1
CASSRDSHTDTQYF
>TRBJ2-1|TRBV6-6|TRBD1
CASSTGQGYNEQFF
>TRBJ1-6|TRBV28|-
CASSPFFVEPGDGRDSPLHF
>TRBJ1-1|TRBV9|-
CASSVGGRDHTEAFF
>TRBJ2-7|TRBV18|-
CASSPLGTTSYEQYF
>TRBJ1-1|TRBV27|-
CASSLIHMNTEAFF
>TRBJ2-7|TRBV18|TRBD2
CASSARGGASEQYF
>TRBJ2-3|TRBV27|TRBD2
CASSLTSTSGFTQYF
>TRBJ2-4|TRBV7-2|-
CASSFKRAKNIQYF
>TRBJ1-5|TRBV30|-
CAWSVQTAINQPQHF
>TRBJ1-1|TRBV5-4|-
CASSFRGNTEAFF